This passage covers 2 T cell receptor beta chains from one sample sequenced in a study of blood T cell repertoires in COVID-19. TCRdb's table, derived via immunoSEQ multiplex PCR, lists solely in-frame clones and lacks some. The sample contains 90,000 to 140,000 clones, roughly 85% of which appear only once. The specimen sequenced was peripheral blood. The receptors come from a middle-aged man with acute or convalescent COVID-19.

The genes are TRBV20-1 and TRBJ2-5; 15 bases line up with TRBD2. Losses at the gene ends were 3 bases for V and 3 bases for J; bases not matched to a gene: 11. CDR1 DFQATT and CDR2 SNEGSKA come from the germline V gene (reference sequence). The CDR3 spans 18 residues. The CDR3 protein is CSASAAGLAGGREETQYF. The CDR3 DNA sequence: TGCAGTGCTAGTGCCGCGGGACTAGCGGGAGGAAGGGAAGAGACCCAGTACTTC.

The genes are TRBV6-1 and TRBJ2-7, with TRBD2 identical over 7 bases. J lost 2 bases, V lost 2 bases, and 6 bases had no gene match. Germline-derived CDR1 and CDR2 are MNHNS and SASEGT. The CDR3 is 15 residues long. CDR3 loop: CASSERPSGPYEQYF. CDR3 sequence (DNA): TGTGCCAGCAGTGAAAGGCCTAGCGGACCCTACGAGCAGTACTTC.